This TCR beta chain was found in a study of blood T cell repertoires in COVID-19. Study summary: Collection of acute and convalescent COVID-19 samples took place in the United States, Italy and Spain.

This clone is a singleton in its sample. Germline values: CDR1 MDHEN, CDR2 SYDVKM. CDR3 size: 13 residues. The V end was cut by 5 bases, the J end by 1 base, with 9 bases between. Seattle enrolled patients during active infection and tracked them longitudinally. Produced via immunoSEQ multiplex PCR; TCRdb's table is partial and in-frame only. Of about 80,000 clones detected, approximately 85% appear once; the ten largest clones hold around a tenth. The source is a man aged 50 to 59 with COVID-19, enrolled during active disease. Sequencing was done on a sample of peripheral blood. The rearrangement links TRBV28 to TRBJ2-7; D gene ambiguous. This CDR3 is CASSLWSSYEQYF. CDR3 in DNA: TGTGCCAGCAGTCTGTGGAGTTCCTACGAGCAGTACTTC.